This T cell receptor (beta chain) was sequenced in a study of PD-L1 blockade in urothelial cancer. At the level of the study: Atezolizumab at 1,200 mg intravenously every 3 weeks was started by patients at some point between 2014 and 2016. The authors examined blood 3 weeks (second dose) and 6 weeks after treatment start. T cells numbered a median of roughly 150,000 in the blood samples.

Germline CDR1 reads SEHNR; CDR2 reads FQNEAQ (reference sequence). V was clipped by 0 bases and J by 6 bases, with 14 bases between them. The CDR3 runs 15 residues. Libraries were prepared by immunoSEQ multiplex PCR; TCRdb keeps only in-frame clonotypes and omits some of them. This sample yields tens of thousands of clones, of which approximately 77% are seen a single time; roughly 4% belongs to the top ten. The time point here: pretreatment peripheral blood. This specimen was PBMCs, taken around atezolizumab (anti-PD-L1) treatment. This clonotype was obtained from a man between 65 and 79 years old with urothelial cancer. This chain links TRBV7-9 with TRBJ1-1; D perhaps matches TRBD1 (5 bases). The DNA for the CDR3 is TGTGCCAGCAGCTTAGCTACCGGGACTCGGGCTGAAGCTTTCTTT. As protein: CASSLATGTRAEAFF.